The sequence of this T cell receptor (beta chain) was determined in a study of shared clonotypes between healthy human individuals. This clone was found a few times. Its antigen is not identified. Findings of the study overall: Naive subsets, compared against memory subsets, generally had larger estimated richness values.

The CDR3 has 13 amino acids. The V gene lost 3 bases and the J gene lost 4 bases, with 6 bases spanning the gap. From germline, CDR1 is SNHLY and CDR2 FYNNEI. Some clones are missing from TCRdb's copy, which holds only in-frame ones; the method was immunoSEQ multiplex PCR. In the table there are a few million clones, more than 80% of which are singletons. This chain links TRBV2 with TRBJ1-4; D might be TRBD1 (5 bases). The sample taken for sequencing was naive CD4+ T cells from PBMCs. Subset indicated: CD45RA+ positively selected. The TCR was taken from a man younger than 30 in good health. Some clones in this sample may be carry-over from other donors' samples. The CDR3 is CASSDRVNEKLFF. DNA for the CDR3: TGTGCCAGCAGTGACAGGGTTAATGAAAAACTGTTTTTT.